This TCR beta chain was recovered during a study of T-cell memory formation after mild COVID-19 (dated by TCRdb to the early 2020s). For the wider study: TCR sequence clusters from the two donors were found to be largely donor specific. Two young, previously healthy adult volunteers made up the cohort, one male and one female. T-cell clones expanding and contracting after mild COVID-19 in a couple of donors were tracked by longitudinal TCRalpha and TCRbeta repertoire sequencing.

General study outcomes and caveats: Only a couple of mild cases were covered in the study, and larger cohorts including severe cases with pre-infection samples were considered necessary. Balanced CD4/CD8 phenotypes were observed for clones contracting from day 15 to 85, whereas a bias towards CD4+ was observed for a second wave of clones expanding from day 15 to 37. SARS-CoV-2 specificity was not confirmed for the second-wave clones peaking on day 37. Contracting CD4+ clones turned up mainly in the CM and EM memory subsets, whereas EMRA was where CD8+ clones were enriched. The detection of some responding clones in pre-infection memory suggests that pre-existing cross-reactive memory T cells joined the SARS-CoV-2 response.

Ficoll-Paque density gradient centrifugation was used to isolate PBMCs. Sequenced on an Illumina NovaSeq 6000. Using 5'RACE with constant-segment primers, TCRalpha and TCRbeta cDNA libraries were constructed, with sample barcodes and unique molecular identifiers added in the process. RNA was extracted from every sample with Trizol reagent. Library amplification was performed in two PCR steps, and a second sample barcode and Illumina TruSeq adapters were introduced in the second step. Sequencing of the libraries was done on an Illumina NovaSeq, producing 2 x 150 bp paired-end reads. In the source study's methods: The reads were demultiplexed and collapsed into UMI-guided consensus sequences using migec v1.2.7. Using mixcr v2.1.11, the UMI consensuses were aligned to TRA and TRB V and J templates and assembled into clonotypes. A clonotype was counted as expanded or contracted only if both edgeR and NoisET called the change significant, with noise models trained on biological replicates. For edgeR calls, the thresholds were a false discovery rate-adjusted p below 0.01 and a log2 fold-change of 1. As an exploratory analysis of dynamics, PCA with hierarchical clustering was applied to max-normalized trajectories of the 1000 most abundant clonotypes. Each responding clone was given a CD4 or CD8 phenotype based on the CD4+ and CD8+ repertoires, which had been sequenced separately. TCRdb itself trimmed the public reads at Q25 with fastp, ran MiXCR and retained productive beta chains. Each CDR3 protein gets just one entry, which takes the most common genes and DNA from the rows behind it. TCRdb, not the authors, supplied the V and J calls. The sample table contains just over 150,000 distinct CDR3 sequences; only one count was recorded for around a third of them. The ten largest clones capture 12% of the sample.

Its CDR3 holds 15 amino acids, cysteine through phenylalanine. The read is trimmed to its CDR3 DNA, 45 bases read in frame from base 1. Reading the germline V gene (reference sequence) gives CDR1 MNHNY and CDR2 SVGAGI. To note about this clonotype: Its antigen has not been determined. At one of its ends the junction is not consistent with the germline gene, which may arise from a read error.

The chain is made from TRBV6-6 and TRBJ2-5; TRBD1 could be the D gene, as 7 bases match. This clonotype was sampled from an adult woman who had mild COVID-19 (a few samples of this study predate the infection). The sample titles of this study are shuffled in the database, so cell type and time point are left out; the donor was told from shared clones. The sample taken for sequencing was PBMCs or a T cell subset sorted from them (not recorded which). The CDR3 protein sequence reads: CASSYSSAGQPNLDF. The DNA sequence is given as TGTGCCAGCAGTTACTCCTCCGCGGGACAGCCTAACCTGGACTTC.